The T cell receptor beta chain under discussion was sequenced for a study of blood T cell repertoires in COVID-19. Study-level information: Samples representing acute and convalescent COVID-19 were sourced from the United States, Italy and Spain. Sources were T cells, B-cell-depleted T cells, or PBMCs; the material itself was cDNA or gDNA.

Germline V gives CDR1 SGHAT, CDR2 FQNNGV. This CDR3 comprises 18 residues. Trimming took off 5 bases at V and 4 bases at J, with 24 bases between the two ends. In the original workflow: Estimation of nucleated cell counts was performed using reference gene primer amplification. Method: immunoSEQ multiplex PCR; TCRdb's copy keeps in-frame clones and lacks some. D and trimming come from the DNA, and the V and J calls and clone size come from that table. The sample lists over 80,000 clones, about 90% occurring once. Sequenced: peripheral blood. The chain uses TRBV11-2 and TRBJ2-1; TRBD2 is a possible D gene (10 bases). The sequence derives from a human donor with active COVID-19. The donor label of this sample is uncertain. CDR3 sequence: CASSIHRGLAGEYNEQFF. The CDR3 DNA follows: TGTGCCAGCAGCATCCACAGGGGGCTAGCGGGGGAGTACAATGAGCAGTTCTTC.